Listed here is a single T cell receptor (beta chain). The antigen remains undetermined. The data were obtained in a study of T cells in Graves' hyperthyroidism and ophthalmopathy. Exclusion of a patient resulted from uncontrolled infection, other autoimmune disease, pregnancy or lactation. Using RNA transcripts as the source, TCR beta CDR3 regions were amplified. During a first-round RT-PCR of the TCR CDR3, the HTBI primer set was used. TCRdb re-called the multiplex PCR reads through MiXCR, storing one row per CDR3 protein. The table lists a few hundred thousand distinct CDR3 sequences, about 15% of them singletons. This CDR3 is built from 14 residues. The germline CDR1 and CDR2 sequences are SGDLS and YYNGEE. V was cut by 0 bases and J by 1 base, with 4 bases left in between. Study-wide results and limits: Model-based prediction identified ophthalmopathy a median 6.5 months prior to its onset.

The chain is built from TRBV9 and TRBJ2-2; D is unresolved. Sequencing was performed on blood. The TCR was taken from a woman in her twenties or thirties with Graves' hyperthyroidism that later progressed to Graves' ophthalmopathy. CDR3 amino acids: CASSVEENTGELFF. CDR3 nucleotide sequence: TGTGCCAGCAGCGTAGAAGAGAACACCGGGGAGCTGTTTTTT.